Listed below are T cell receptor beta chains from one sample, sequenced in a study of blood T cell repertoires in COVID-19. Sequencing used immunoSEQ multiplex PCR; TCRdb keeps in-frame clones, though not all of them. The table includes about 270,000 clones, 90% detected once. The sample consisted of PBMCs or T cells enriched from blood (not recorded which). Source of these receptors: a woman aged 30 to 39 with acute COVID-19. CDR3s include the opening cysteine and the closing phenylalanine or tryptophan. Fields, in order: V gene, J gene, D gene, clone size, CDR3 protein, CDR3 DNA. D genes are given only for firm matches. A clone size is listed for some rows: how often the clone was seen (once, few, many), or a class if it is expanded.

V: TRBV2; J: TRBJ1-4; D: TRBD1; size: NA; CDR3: CASRLGGTGALFF; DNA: TGTGCCAGCAGATTAGGGGGGACAGGGGCACTGTTTTTT
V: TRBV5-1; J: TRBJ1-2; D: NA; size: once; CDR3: CASSFAGEDYGYTF; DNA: TGCGCCAGCAGCTTCGCAGGCGAAGACTATGGCTACACCTTC
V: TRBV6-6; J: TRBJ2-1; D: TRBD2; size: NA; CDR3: CASRPGLADNEQFF; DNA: TGTGCCAGCAGACCGGGACTAGCGGACAATGAGCAGTTCTTC
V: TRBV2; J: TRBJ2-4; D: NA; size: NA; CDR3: CASSEVRVGVGGIQYF; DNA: TGTGCCAGCAGTGAAGTAAGGGTAGGAGTGGGAGGCATTCAGTACTTC
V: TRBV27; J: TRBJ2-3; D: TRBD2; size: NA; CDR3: CASSTGVSGSATDTQYF; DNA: TGTGCCAGCAGTACAGGGGTTAGCGGGAGTGCGACAGATACGCAGTATTTT
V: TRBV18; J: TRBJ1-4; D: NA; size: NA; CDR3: CASSPSFNEKLFF; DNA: TGTGCCAGCTCACCATCGTTTAATGAAAAACTGTTTTTT
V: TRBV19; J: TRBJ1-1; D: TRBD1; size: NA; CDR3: CASDDAGTGRNTEAFF; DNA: TGTGCCAGTGACGATGCCGGGACAGGAAGGAACACTGAAGCTTTCTTT
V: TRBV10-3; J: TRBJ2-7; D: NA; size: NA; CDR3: CAISASFQGIYEQYF; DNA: TGTGCCATCAGTGCGTCGTTTCAGGGGATCTACGAGCAGTACTTC
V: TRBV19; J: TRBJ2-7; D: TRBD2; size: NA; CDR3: CASGTSGTYEQYF; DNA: TGTGCCAGCGGGACTAGCGGGACCTACGAGCAGTACTTC
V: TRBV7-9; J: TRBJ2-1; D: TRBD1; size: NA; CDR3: CASSLSDRDEQFF; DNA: TGTGCCAGCAGCTTGTCCGACAGGGATGAGCAGTTCTTC
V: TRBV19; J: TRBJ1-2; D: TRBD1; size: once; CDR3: CASSNPGQENYGYTF; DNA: TGTGCCAGTAGTAACCCGGGACAGGAAAACTATGGCTACACCTTC
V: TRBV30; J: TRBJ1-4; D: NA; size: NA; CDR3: CAWNVGAAGEKLFF; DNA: TGTGCCTGGAACGTGGGGGCCGCCGGTGAAAAACTGTTTTTT
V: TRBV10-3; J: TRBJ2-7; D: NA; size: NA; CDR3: CAISESQPRNYEQYF; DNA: TGTGCCATCAGTGAGTCACAACCGAGGAACTACGAGCAGTACTTC
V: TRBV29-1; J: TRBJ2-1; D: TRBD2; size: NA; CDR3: CSEASGYNEQFF; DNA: TGCAGCGAGGCTAGCGGGTACAATGAGCAGTTCTTC
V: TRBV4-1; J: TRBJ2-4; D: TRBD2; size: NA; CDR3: CASSQGALAGVYLQYF; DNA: TGCGCCAGCAGCCAAGGGGCGCTAGCGGGAGTTTATCTTCAGTACTTC
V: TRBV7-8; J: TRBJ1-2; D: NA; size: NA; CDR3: CASSFSSTGKGGYTF; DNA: TGTGCCAGCAGCTTTTCGTCCACAGGGAAGGGCGGCTACACCTTC
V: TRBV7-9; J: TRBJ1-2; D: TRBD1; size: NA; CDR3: CASSLGDRVYGYTF; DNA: TGTGCCAGCAGCTTAGGGGACAGAGTCTATGGCTACACCTTC
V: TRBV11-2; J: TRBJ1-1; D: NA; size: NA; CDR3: CASSLEYRVEAFF; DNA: TGTGCCAGCAGCTTGGAGTATCGGGTTGAAGCTTTCTTT
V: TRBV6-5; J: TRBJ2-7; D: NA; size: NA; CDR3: CASSYGGSSLYEQYF; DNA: TGTGCCAGCAGTTACGGGGGGTCCAGTCTCTACGAGCAGTACTTC
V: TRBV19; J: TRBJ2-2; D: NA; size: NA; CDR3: CASKKAGSNTGELFF; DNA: TGTGCCAGTAAGAAAGCGGGCTCGAACACCGGGGAGCTGTTTTTT
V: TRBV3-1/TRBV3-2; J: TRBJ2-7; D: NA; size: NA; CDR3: CASSQDQRAIWEQYF; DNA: TGTGCCAGCAGCCAAGATCAGAGGGCAATATGGGAGCAGTACTTC
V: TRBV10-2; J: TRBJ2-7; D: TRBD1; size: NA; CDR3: CASRERQGVDEQYF; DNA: TGCGCCAGCAGAGAAAGACAGGGGGTGGACGAGCAGTACTTC
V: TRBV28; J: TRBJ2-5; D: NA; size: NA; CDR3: CASQSGSQETQYF; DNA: TGTGCCAGTCAGAGCGGCTCCCAAGAGACCCAGTACTTC
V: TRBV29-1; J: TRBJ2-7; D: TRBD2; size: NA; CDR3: CSARLAETYEQYF; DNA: TGCAGCGCCCGACTAGCAGAGACCTACGAGCAGTACTTC
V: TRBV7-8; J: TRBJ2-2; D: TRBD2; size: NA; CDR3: CASGTSGNTNTGELFF; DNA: TGTGCCAGTGGGACTAGCGGGAATACGAACACCGGGGAGCTGTTTTTT
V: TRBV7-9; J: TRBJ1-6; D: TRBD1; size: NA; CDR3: CASSEDRGNSPLHF; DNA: TGTGCCAGCAGCGAGGACAGGGGCAATTCACCCCTCCACTTT
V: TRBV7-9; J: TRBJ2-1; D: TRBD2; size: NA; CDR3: CASSDLSGSYNEQFF; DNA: TGTGCCAGCAGCGACCTTAGCGGGAGCTACAATGAGCAGTTCTTC
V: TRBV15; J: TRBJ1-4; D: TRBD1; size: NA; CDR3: CATSIPRGPDEKLFF; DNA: TGTGCCACCAGCATACCCAGGGGGCCGGATGAAAAACTGTTTTTT
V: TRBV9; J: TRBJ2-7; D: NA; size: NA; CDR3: CASSVGGIPHEQYF; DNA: TGTGCCAGCAGCGTAGGAGGGATTCCCCACGAGCAGTACTTC
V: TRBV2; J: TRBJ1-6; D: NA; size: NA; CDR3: CASRGRTDYNSPLHF; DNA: TGTGCCAGCAGGGGGAGGACGGACTATAATTCACCCCTCCACTTT
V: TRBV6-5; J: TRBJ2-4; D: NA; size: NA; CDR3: CASSYVDSEAKNIQYF; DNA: TGTGCCAGCAGTTACGTGGACAGCGAAGCCAAAAACATTCAGTACTTC
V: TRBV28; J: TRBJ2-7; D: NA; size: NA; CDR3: CASSPSASSYEQYF; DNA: TGTGCCAGCAGTCCATCAGCGAGCTCCTACGAGCAGTACTTC